This TCR beta chain was recorded in a study of a mutant IDH1 vaccine in newly diagnosed glioma. In the study overall: Patients got radiotherapy, temozolomide, or both beforehand, and most got both. In the visit schedule, V12 fell in week 35, while V13 fell in week 47.

Noted time point: week 35, safety follow-up. Doses comprised 300 ug of mutant IDH1 20-mer peptide each, plus topical imiquimod. New WHO grade 3 or 4 astrocytomas that were IDH1-mutant and ATRX-lost occurred in the donors. Notes on the study in general: Among all patients, vaccine-induced immune responses occurred in approximately 93%.

In regard to this clone: Its target is unknown.

The CDR3 extends over 16 amino acids. Germline V gives CDR1 MGHRA, CDR2 YSYEKL. V gave up 1 base and J gave up 4 bases, with 16 bases separating them. The assay was immunoSEQ multiplex PCR, and TCRdb's table has in-frame clones only and misses some. The sample lists about 72,000 clones; less than 90% were seen once. The specimen comprised PBMCs, sampled from a glioma patient whose treatment included an IDH1 peptide vaccine. The chain couples TRBV4-1 to TRBJ1-1, with D perhaps TRBD1 (5 bases). The sequence derives from a man between 18 and 29 years old with glioma. The CDR3: CASSQVDMGFATEAFF. The CDR3 nucleotides read TGCGCCAGCAGCCAAGTGGACATGGGTTTCGCCACTGAAGCTTTCTTT.